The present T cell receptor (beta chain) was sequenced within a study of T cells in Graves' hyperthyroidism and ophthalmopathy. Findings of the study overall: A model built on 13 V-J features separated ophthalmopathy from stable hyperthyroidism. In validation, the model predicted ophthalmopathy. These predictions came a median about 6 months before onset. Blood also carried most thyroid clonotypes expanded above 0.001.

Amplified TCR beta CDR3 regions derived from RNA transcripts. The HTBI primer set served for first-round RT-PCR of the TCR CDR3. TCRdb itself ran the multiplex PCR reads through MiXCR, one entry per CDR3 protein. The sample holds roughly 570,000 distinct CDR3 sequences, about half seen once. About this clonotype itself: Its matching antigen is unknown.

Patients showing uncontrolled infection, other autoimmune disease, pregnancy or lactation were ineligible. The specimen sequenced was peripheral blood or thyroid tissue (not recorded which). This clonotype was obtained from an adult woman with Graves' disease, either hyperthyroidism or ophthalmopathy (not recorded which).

CDR3 nucleotide sequence: TGTGCCACCAGCAGTTGGGGGACTTCTGGGAGTAGCAATCAGCCCCAGCATTTT. Translating gives CATSSWGTSGSSNQPQHF. The V call is TRBV15, the J call TRBJ1-5; TRBD1 is a possible D gene (5 bases). Between the trimmed V and J ends, which lost 3 bases and 0 bases, there was a span of 18 bases. CDR1 is LNHNV and CDR2 is YYDKDF in the germline V gene (reference sequence). The CDR3 length is 18 residues.